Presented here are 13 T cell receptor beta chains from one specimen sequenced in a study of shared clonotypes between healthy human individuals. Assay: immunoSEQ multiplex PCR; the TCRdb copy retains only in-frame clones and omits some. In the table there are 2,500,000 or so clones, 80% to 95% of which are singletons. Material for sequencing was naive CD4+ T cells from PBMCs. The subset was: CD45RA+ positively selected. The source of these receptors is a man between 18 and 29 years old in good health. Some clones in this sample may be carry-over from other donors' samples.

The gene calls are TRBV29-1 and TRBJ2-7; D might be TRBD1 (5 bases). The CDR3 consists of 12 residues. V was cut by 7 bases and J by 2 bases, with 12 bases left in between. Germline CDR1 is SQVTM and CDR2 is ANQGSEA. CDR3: CSGSTAAYEQYF. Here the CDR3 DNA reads TGCAGCGGATCGACAGCAGCCTACGAGCAGTACTTC.

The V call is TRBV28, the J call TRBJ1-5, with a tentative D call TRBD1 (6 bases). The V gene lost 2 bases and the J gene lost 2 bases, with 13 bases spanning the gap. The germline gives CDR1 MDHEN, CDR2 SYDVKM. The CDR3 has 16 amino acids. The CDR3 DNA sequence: TGTGCCAGCAGTTTAGTGGGGGCGCTTGGCAATCAGCCCCAGCATTTT. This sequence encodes CASSLVGALGNQPQHF.

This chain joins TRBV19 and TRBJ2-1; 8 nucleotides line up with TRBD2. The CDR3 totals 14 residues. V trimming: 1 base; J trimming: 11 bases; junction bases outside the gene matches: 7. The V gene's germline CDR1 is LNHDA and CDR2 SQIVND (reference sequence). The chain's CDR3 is CASSIAGGPWKQFF. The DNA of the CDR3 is TGTGCCAGTAGTATAGCGGGAGGGCCGTGGAAGCAGTTCTTC. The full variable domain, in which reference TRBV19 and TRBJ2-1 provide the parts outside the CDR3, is DGGITQSPKYLFRKEGQNVTLSCEQNLNHDAMYWYRQDPGQGLRLIYYSQIVNDFQKGDIAEGYSVSREKKESFPLTVTSAQKNPTAFYLCASSIAGGPWKQFFGPGTRLTVL.

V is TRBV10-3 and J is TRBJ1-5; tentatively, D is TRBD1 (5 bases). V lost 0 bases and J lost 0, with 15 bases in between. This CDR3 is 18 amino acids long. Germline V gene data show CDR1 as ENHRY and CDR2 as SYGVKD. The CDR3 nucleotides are TGTGCCATCAGTGAGTCGATCGCTGGGGGATATAGCAATCAGCCCCAGCATTTT. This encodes CAISESIAGGYSNQPQHF.

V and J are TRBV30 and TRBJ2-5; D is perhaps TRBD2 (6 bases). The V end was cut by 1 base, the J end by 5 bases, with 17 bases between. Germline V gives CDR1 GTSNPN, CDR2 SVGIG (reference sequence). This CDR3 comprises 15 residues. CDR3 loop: CAWSEAAGLGETQYF. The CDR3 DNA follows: TGTGCCTGGAGTGAAGCTGCGGGGCTGGGGGAGACCCAGTACTTC.

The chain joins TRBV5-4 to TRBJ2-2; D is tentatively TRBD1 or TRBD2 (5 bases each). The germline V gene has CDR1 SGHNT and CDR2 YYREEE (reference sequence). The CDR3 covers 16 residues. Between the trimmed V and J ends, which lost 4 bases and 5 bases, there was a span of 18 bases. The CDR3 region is CASSQPPGPTTGELFF. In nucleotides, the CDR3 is TGTGCCAGCAGCCAACCCCCGGGGCCTACAACCGGGGAGCTGTTTTTT.

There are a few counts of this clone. The DNA of the CDR3 is TGTGCCAGTAGCACCCGGGCAGACTATAGCAATCAGCCCCAGCATTTT. Translation: CASSTRADYSNQPQHF. The chain employs TRBV19 and TRBJ1-5; D gene unclear. CDR1 is LNHDA, CDR2 SQIVND, per germline (reference sequence). CDR3 length equals 16 residues. V shed 6 bases and J shed 0 bases, with 15 bases lying between them.

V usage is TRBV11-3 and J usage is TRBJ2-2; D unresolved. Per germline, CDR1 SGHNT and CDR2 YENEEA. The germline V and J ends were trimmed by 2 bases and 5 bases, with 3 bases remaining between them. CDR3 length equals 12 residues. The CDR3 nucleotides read TGTGCCAGCAGCTTAACAACCGGGGAGCTGTTTTTT. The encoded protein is CASSLTTGELFF.

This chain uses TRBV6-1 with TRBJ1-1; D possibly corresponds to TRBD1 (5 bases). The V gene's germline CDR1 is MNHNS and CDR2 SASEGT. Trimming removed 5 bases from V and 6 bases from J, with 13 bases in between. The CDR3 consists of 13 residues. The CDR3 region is CASSSWGKAEAFF. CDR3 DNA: TGTGCCAGCAGTAGCTGGGGGAAGGCTGAAGCTTTCTTT.

The CDR3 is CASSSGNTLGVQFF. For the CDR3, the DNA is TGTGCCAGTAGTAGCGGTAATACTTTGGGTGTGCAGTTCTTC. The chain joins TRBV19 to TRBJ2-1; D unresolved. V dropped 4 bases and J dropped 12 bases, with 19 bases sitting between them. Germline CDR1 reads LNHDA; CDR2 reads SQIVND (reference sequence). CDR3 length equals 14 residues.

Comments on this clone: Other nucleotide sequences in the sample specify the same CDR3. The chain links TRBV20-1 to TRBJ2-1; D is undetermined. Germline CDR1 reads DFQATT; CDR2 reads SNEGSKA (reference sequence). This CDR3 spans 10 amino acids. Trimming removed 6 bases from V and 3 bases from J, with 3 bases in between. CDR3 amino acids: CSASYNEQFF. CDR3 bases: TGCAGTGCCAGCTACAATGAGCAGTTCTTC.

The DNA of the CDR3 is TGTGCCAGCAGCTTATGGGGGACCCAGCCGAACACTGAAGCTTTCTTT. It is translated as CASSLWGTQPNTEAFF. The chain employs TRBV11-2 and TRBJ1-1; TRBD1 is a possible D gene (5 bases). Per germline, CDR1 SGHAT and CDR2 FQNNGV. The CDR3 runs to 16 residues. The V and J ends lost 2 bases and 1 base respectively, with 14 bases between them.

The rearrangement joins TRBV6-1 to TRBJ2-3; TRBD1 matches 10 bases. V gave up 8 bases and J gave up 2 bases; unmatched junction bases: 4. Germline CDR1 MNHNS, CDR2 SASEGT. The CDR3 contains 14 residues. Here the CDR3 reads CASRTGGYTDTQYF. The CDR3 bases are TGTGCCAGCCGGACAGGGGGATACACAGATACGCAGTATTTT.